This TCR beta chain was identified in a study of regulatory T cells in long-lasting Graves disease. Study findings and constraints: Relative to new patients (roughly 980), persistent patients exhibited greater sharing of public clonotypes (approximately 2,800).

Time point of the sample: newly diagnosed GD, antithyroid drugs for less than 3 months. PBMC-derived RNA was used for the TCR library. The germline V and J ends were trimmed by 3 bases and 0 bases, with 6 bases remaining between them. CDR3 length: 14 amino acids. This clonotype was seen many times. Its specificity is not known. Arm-PCR of CDR3 regions with iRepertoire HTBI primers generated TCR beta libraries. TCRdb reprocessed the multiplex PCR reads via MiXCR and lists one record per CDR3 protein. The sample holds over 300,000 distinct CDR3 sequences, around 16% seen once. The chain joins TRBV12-3 or TRBV12-4 to TRBJ1-3; no definite D call. The TCR comes from a female donor with Graves disease. The source was peripheral blood mononuclear cells (PBMCs), collected at new diagnosis, from a patient treated with antithyroid drugs. As DNA, the CDR3 is TGTGCCAGCAGTTTCACACTCTCTGGAAACACCATATATTTT. Encoded protein: CASSFTLSGNTIYF.